The rows below give T cell receptor beta chains drawn from one sample of a study of a mutant IDH1 vaccine in newly diagnosed glioma. Only in-frame clones appear in the TCRdb table, and some are missing; sequencing was by immunoSEQ multiplex PCR. The data show some 64,000 clones, about four fifths seen once. These receptors lack a known antigen. The sequenced sample was PBMCs, obtained from a glioma patient whose treatment included an IDH1 peptide vaccine. These receptors originate from a woman between 50 and 59 years old with glioma. The CDR3 runs from the conserved cysteine through the conserved F or W. A D gene is named only where the DNA matches it firmly. Clone size is shown for a subset of rows, as once, few, many or a class of expanded clone.

J: TRBJ2-6
V: TRBV18
size: -
D: -
CDR3: CASSPLIGGSGANVLTF
DNA: TGTGCCAGCTCACCCCTCATCGGGGGCTCTGGGGCCAACGTCCTGACTTTC

J: TRBJ1-4
V: TRBV5-6
size: -
D: -
CDR3: CASSLYQGGGGEKLFF
DNA: TGTGCCAGCAGCTTGTATCAGGGAGGAGGTGGTGAAAAACTGTTTTTT

J: TRBJ2-7
V: TRBV23-1
size: few
D: TRBD1
CDR3: CASSQGTDPYEQYF
DNA: TGCGCCAGCAGTCAAGGGACAGACCCCTACGAGCAGTACTTC

J: TRBJ2-6
V: TRBV5-4
size: -
D: TRBD1
CDR3: CASGRGQGLSGANVLTF
DNA: TGTGCCAGCGGGCGGGGACAGGGTCTCTCTGGGGCCAACGTCCTGACTTTC

J: TRBJ1-1
V: TRBV6-6
size: once
D: -
CDR3: CASLAGRKTNTEAFF
DNA: TGTGCCAGTTTAGCTGGACGAAAGACGAACACTGAAGCTTTCTTT

J: TRBJ2-4
V: TRBV5-8
size: -
D: TRBD1
CDR3: CASSRYRTGISIQYF
DNA: TGTGCCAGCAGTCGTTACCGGACAGGGATAAGCATTCAGTACTTC

J: TRBJ1-5
V: TRBV6-1
size: -
D: TRBD1
CDR3: CASSERAGGQPQHF
DNA: TGTGCCAGCAGTGAAAGGGCAGGGGGTCAGCCCCAGCATTTT

J: TRBJ2-7
V: TRBV7-9
size: -
D: -
CDR3: CASSSRAAGSYEQYF
DNA: TGTGCCAGCAGCTCCAGGGCTGCGGGATCCTACGAGCAGTACTTC

J: TRBJ2-5
V: TRBV6-1
size: -
D: -
CDR3: CASSPRGRQETQYF
DNA: TGTGCCAGCTCCCCTAGGGGACGGCAAGAGACCCAGTACTTC

J: TRBJ1-2
V: TRBV2
size: once
D: -
CDR3: CASSVDQGVGGYTF
DNA: TGTGCCAGCAGTGTAGACCAGGGAGTTGGTGGCTACACCTTC

J: TRBJ2-2
V: TRBV5-6
size: -
D: TRBD2
CDR3: CASRITSGGLNTGELFF
DNA: TGTGCCAGCAGGATAACTAGCGGGGGACTGAACACCGGGGAGCTGTTTTTT

J: TRBJ1-5
V: TRBV5-8
size: -
D: -
CDR3: CASSSGDLGDRNQPQHF
DNA: TGTGCCAGCAGCTCAGGAGATCTAGGGGACCGCAATCAGCCCCAGCATTTT

J: TRBJ1-2
V: TRBV19
size: -
D: -
CDR3: CASSIDLRRGYYGYTF
DNA: TGTGCCAGTAGTATAGATCTACGGCGGGGGTACTATGGCTACACCTTC

J: TRBJ2-1
V: TRBV6-5
size: -
D: -
CDR3: CASRPASYNEQFF
DNA: TGTGCCAGCAGGCCAGCGTCCTACAATGAGCAGTTCTTC

J: TRBJ1-5
V: TRBV7-2
size: -
D: -
CDR3: CASSPGSGNQPQHF
DNA: TGTGCCAGCAGCCCGGGGAGTGGAAATCAGCCCCAGCATTTT

J: TRBJ1-2
V: TRBV4-1
size: -
D: TRBD1
CDR3: CASSQVGQGARYGYTF
DNA: TGCGCCAGCAGCCAAGTAGGACAGGGGGCTCGTTATGGCTACACCTTC

J: TRBJ2-1
V: TRBV7-6
size: few
D: -
CDR3: CASSSQGGSSYNEQFF
DNA: TGTGCCAGCAGCTCACAGGGAGGGAGCTCCTACAATGAGCAGTTCTTC